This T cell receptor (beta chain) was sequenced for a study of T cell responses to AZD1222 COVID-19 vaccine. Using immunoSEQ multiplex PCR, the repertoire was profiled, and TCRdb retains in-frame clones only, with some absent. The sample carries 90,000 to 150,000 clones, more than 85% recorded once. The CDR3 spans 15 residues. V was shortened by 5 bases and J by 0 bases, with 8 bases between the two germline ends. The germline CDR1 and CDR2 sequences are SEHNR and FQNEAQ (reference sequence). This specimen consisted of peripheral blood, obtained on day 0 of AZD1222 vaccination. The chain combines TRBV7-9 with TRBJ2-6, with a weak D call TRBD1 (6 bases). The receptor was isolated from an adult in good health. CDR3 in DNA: TGTGCCAGCAGCCAACAGGGCTCTGGGGCCAACGTCCTGACTTTC. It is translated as CASSQQGSGANVLTF.